Listed here are 19 T cell receptor beta chains from one sample, sequenced in a study of regulatory T cells in long-lasting Graves disease. Building the TCR beta libraries relied on iRepertoire HTBI primers, and CDR3 regions underwent Arm-PCR. MiXCR, run by TCRdb on the multiplex PCR reads, gives a single entry per CDR3 protein. The table has about 420,000 distinct CDR3 sequences, roughly 17% seen once; the top ten hold 23%. Time point defined: newly diagnosed GD, antithyroid drugs for less than 3 months. The TCR library was made from RNA that had been extracted from PBMCs in TRIzol. These data also featured in a second study, about T cells in Graves' hyperthyroidism and ophthalmopathy.

The specimen was peripheral blood mononuclear cells (PBMCs), collected at new diagnosis, from a patient treated with antithyroid drugs. The receptors originated from a woman aged 18-29 years with Graves disease.

This clonotype was counted a few times. J is TRBJ2-1 and V is TRBV19; weak D call: TRBD1 (6 bases). The CDR3 totals 14 residues. In germline, CDR1 is LNHDA, CDR2 SQIVND (reference sequence). V was trimmed by 6 bases and J by 6 bases, leaving 15 bases between them. The CDR3 is CASSEQGRINEQFF. CDR3 DNA sequence: TGTGCCAGTAGCGAACAGGGACGGATCAATGAGCAGTTCTTC.

This clonotype was detected ten times or more. This chain links TRBV20-1 with TRBJ2-1; D remains ambiguous. Trimming removed 6 bases from V and 6 bases from J, with 15 bases in between. CDR3 size: 13 residues. Germline CDR1 DFQATT, CDR2 SNEGSKA (reference sequence). CDR3 sequence: CSAASAPGNEQFF. The DNA for the CDR3 is TGCAGTGCCGCTAGTGCTCCGGGCAATGAGCAGTTCTTC.

The J gene is TRBJ2-7, the V gene TRBV5-1, with D perhaps matching TRBD1 (6 bases). Trimming took off 0 bases at V and 4 bases at J, with 11 bases between the two ends. Germline CDR1 reads SGHRS; CDR2 reads YFSETQ. The CDR3 spans 14 residues. The CDR3 DNA reads TGCGCCAGCAGCTTGGAGGACAGCCCATACGAGCAGTACTTC. This encodes CASSLEDSPYEQYF.

This clonotype was observed a few times. The chain recombines TRBV5-4 with TRBJ2-1; D gene uncertain. Germline V gene lookup returns CDR1 SGHNT and CDR2 YYREEE (reference sequence). The ends were cut back, 6 bases at V and 4 bases at J, with 14 bases in the middle. The CDR3 spans 14 residues. CDR3 sequence (DNA): TGTGCCAGCAAAGCGAATATTCTATACAATGAGCAGTTCTTC. This encodes CASKANILYNEQFF.

This clonotype was picked up a small number of times. The chain joins TRBV25-1 to TRBJ2-2, with D possibly matching TRBD1 (7 bases). The CDR3 has 14 amino acids. CDR1 and CDR2 from the germline V gene are MGHDK and SYGVNS. V gave up 11 bases and J gave up 5 bases, with 18 bases separating them. In nucleotides, the CDR3 is TGTGCCGTGCAACGGCAGGGGGGTACCGGGGAGCTGTTTTTT. This codes for CAVQRQGGTGELFF.

The chain couples TRBV20-1 to TRBJ2-4; no firm D call. Trimming pared 3 bases from V and 0 bases from J, leaving 12 bases between. The CDR3 contains 15 residues. Germline CDR1 is DFQATT and CDR2 is SNEGSKA (reference sequence). The CDR3 is CSASFPTLAKNIQYF. In DNA form, the CDR3 reads TGCAGTGCTAGTTTCCCAACCTTAGCCAAAAACATTCAGTACTTC.

This clonotype has at least ten counts. The chain is built from TRBV2 and TRBJ2-7; D is possibly TRBD2 (6 bases). The CDR3 consists of 12 residues. Germline CDR1 is SNHLY and CDR2 is FYNNEI. Trimming stripped 7 bases from V and 2 bases from J, with 9 bases between. Here the CDR3 DNA reads TGTGCCAGCAACTGGGGGGCCTACGAGCAGTACTTC. Encoded protein: CASNWGAYEQYF.

With respect to this clonotype: Possible read error: a much larger clone is one base away. The gene calls are TRBV20-1 and TRBJ2-7; 10 bases line up with TRBD2. Germline V lookup: CDR1 DFQATT, CDR2 SNEGSKA (reference sequence). The CDR3 consists of 15 residues. The CDR3 nucleotides read TGCAGTGCTAGAGGGCTAGCGGGAGATCCCTACGATCAGTACTTC. Its protein is CSARGLAGDPYDQYF.

The rearrangement joins TRBV6-5 to TRBJ2-1; D perhaps matches TRBD1 (5 bases). The CDR3 runs 15 residues. Trimming pared 2 bases from V and 4 bases from J, leaving 12 bases between. Germline V CDR1 and CDR2: MNHEY, SVGAGI. The CDR3, as DNA: TGTGCCAGCAGTTACGCGGAAGGGGCTTACAATGAGCAGTTCTTC. It is translated as CASSYAEGAYNEQFF.

This clonotype occurred many times. V usage is TRBV7-9 and J usage is TRBJ2-5; D call uncertain. Per germline, CDR1 SEHNR and CDR2 FQNEAQ (reference sequence). Trimming pared 4 bases from V and 1 base from J, leaving 10 bases between. The CDR3 contains 14 residues. CDR3 residues: CASSSPGGQETQYF. The CDR3 DNA is TGTGCCAGCAGCTCCCCGGGCGGCCAAGAGACCCAGTACTTC. The whole variable domain, remainder taken from reference TRBV7-9 and TRBJ2-5, is DTGVSQNPRHKITKRGQNVTFRCDPISEHNRLYWYRQTLGQGPEFLTYFQNEAQLEKSRLLSDRFSAERPKGSFSTLEIQRTEQGDSAMYLCASSSPGGQETQYFGPGTRLLVL.

This CDR3 is CASSQDASSYSGNTIYF. In DNA, the CDR3 is TGCGCCAGCAGCCAAGATGCGAGCAGTTACTCTGGAAACACCATATATTTT. The rearrangement joins TRBV4-3 to TRBJ1-3; D unclear. Germline-derived CDR1 and CDR2 are LGHNA and YSLEER. The CDR3 spans 17 residues. V was clipped by 0 bases and J by 0 bases, with 12 bases between them.

Regarding this clonotype: A much larger clone differs from this one at a single base, so this may be a read error. The rearrangement links TRBV5-6 to TRBJ2-2, with D possibly matching TRBD2 (5 bases). Germline values: CDR1 SGHDT, CDR2 YYEEEE. The CDR3 extends over 13 amino acids. The CDR3 DNA follows: TGTGCCAGCAGCTTGGCCATCACCGGGGAGCTGGTTTTT. Encoded protein: CASSLAITGELVF.

The chain combines TRBV27 with TRBJ1-1; maybe TRBD1 (6 bases). CDR1 is MNHEY, CDR2 SMNVEV, per germline (reference sequence). The CDR3 covers 16 residues. Trimming shortened V by 3 bases and J by 1 base, and 15 bases separated the two germline ends. In nucleotides, the CDR3 is TGTGCCAGCAGTTTGCGAGCTCAGGGGTCGAACACTGAAGCTTTCTTT. Its translation: CASSLRAQGSNTEAFF.

Only a few counts were recorded for this clonotype. The rearrangement uses TRBV19 and TRBJ2-4; no clear D. Germline CDR1 reads LNHDA; CDR2 reads SQIVND (reference sequence). V shed 5 bases and J shed 8 bases, with 16 bases lying between them. This CDR3 has 14 amino acids. The DNA of the CDR3 is TGTGCCAGTAGTTATGGCTATCATGGGGACATTCAGTACTTC. It specifies CASSYGYHGDIQYF.

This clonotype was recorded at least ten times. The chain carries TRBV5-1 and TRBJ2-7, with D hard to call. Between the trimmed V and J ends, which lost 1 base and 3 bases, there was a span of 11 bases. This CDR3 region has 14 residues. Germline CDR1 and CDR2: SGHRS and YFSETQ. The CDR3 DNA follows: TGCGCCAGCAGCTTGTTTACGGAAAACTACGAGCAGTACTTC. Translating it yields CASSLFTENYEQYF. Based on the CDR3 plus reference TRBV5-1 and TRBJ2-7, the full variable domain is KAGVTQTPRYLIKTRGQQVTLSCSPISGHRSVSWYQQTPGQGLQFLFEYFSETQRNKGNFPGRFSGRQFSNSRSEMNVSTLELGDSALYLCASSLFTENYEQYFGPGTRLTVT.

The rearrangement uses TRBV28 and TRBJ2-7, with D possibly being TRBD1 or TRBD2 (6 bases each). V was pared by 8 bases and J by 0 bases, with 20 bases between. Germline V lookup: CDR1 MDHEN, CDR2 SYDVKM. The CDR3 length is 16 residues. The CDR3 DNA sequence: TGTGCCAGCGCCCCCCACGGGGGCGTCCCCTCCTACGAGCAGTACTTC. As protein: CASAPHGGVPSYEQYF. The complete variable domain, with remaining parts taken from reference TRBV28 and TRBJ2-7, reads DVKVTQSSRYLVKRTGEKVFLECVQDMDHENMFWYRQDPGLGLRLIYFSYDVKMKEKGDIPEGYSVSREKKERFSLILESASTNQTSMYLCASAPHGGVPSYEQYFGPGTRLTVT.

At least ten counts were recorded for this clonotype. This chain joins TRBV28 and TRBJ2-5; a possible D gene is TRBD1 (5 bases). Germline V gives CDR1 MDHEN, CDR2 SYDVKM. V lost 4 bases and J 0 bases, leaving 12 bases between the germline ends. This CDR3 region has 15 residues. CDR3 nucleotide sequence: TGTGCCAGCAGTTGGGGCAGACAGTACCAAGAGACCCAGTACTTC. It translates to CASSWGRQYQETQYF.

The chain links TRBV7-6 to TRBJ2-7, with D unclear. CDR3 length: 14 amino acids. The V and J ends lost 5 bases and 0 bases respectively, with 11 bases between them. Germline V gene lookup returns CDR1 SGHVS and CDR2 FNYEAQ. The CDR3 sequence is CASSAERFSYEQYF. The CDR3 DNA follows: TGTGCCAGCAGCGCGGAAAGATTCTCCTACGAGCAGTACTTC.

This clonotype appeared a few times. The rearrangement links TRBV18 to TRBJ1-5; the match to TRBD1 covers 7 bases. CDR3 length: 14 amino acids. With V trimmed by 3 bases and J by 4 bases, 3 bases remained unmatched. Germline V gene lookup returns CDR1 KGHSH and CDR2 LQKENI. The CDR3 here is CASSPGQTNQPQHF. CDR3 bases: TGTGCCAGCTCACCGGGACAGACTAATCAGCCCCAGCATTTT.